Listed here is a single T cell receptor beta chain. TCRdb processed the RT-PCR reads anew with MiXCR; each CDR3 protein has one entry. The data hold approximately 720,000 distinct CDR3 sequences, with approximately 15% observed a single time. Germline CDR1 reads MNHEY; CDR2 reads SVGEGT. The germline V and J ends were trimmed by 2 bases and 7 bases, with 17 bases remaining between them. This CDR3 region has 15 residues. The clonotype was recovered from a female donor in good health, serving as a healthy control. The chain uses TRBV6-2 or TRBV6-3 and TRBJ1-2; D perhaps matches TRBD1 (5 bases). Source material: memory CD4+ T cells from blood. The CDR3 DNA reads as TGTGCCAGCAGTTACCGTCCGGCAGGGCGAAGTGGCTACACCTTC. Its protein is CASSYRPAGRSGYTF.